The 17 T cell receptor beta chains given below trace back to one sample, sequenced in a study of cytomegalovirus exposure and HLA in healthy donors. Clones were sequenced by immunoSEQ multiplex PCR, and TCRdb holds only the in-frame ones, with some missing. The sample lists 110,000 or so clones, approximately 86% occurring once. Material: PBMCs. All receptors come from a man aged 18-30 years in good health and CMV-seropositive.

A few counts support this clone. This chain joins TRBV6-5 and TRBJ2-1; the match to TRBD2 covers 12 bases. Germline-derived CDR1 and CDR2 are MNHEY and SVGAGI. The ends lost 8 bases at V and 5 bases at J; junction bases unmatched: 4. CDR3 length: 14 amino acids. The CDR3 coding sequence is TGTGCCAGCGCCAGGACTAGCGGGGACAATGAGCAGTTCTTC. It encodes CASARTSGDNEQFF.

The V gene is TRBV7-2, the J gene TRBJ1-2; 7 nucleotides agree with TRBD1. CDR3 length: 15 residues. Germline values: CDR1 SGHTA, CDR2 FQGNSA. Trimming cost V 1 base and J 0 bases; bases outside gene matches: 2. This CDR3 reads CASSLVTGSNYGYTF. CDR3 nucleotides: TGTGCCAGCAGCTTAGTGACAGGGTCTAACTATGGCTACACCTTC.

CDR3 in DNA: TGTGCCAGTAGGCTAGGGGTTCAGCCCCAGCATTTT. This gives the protein CASRLGVQPQHF. This chain joins TRBV19 and TRBJ1-5, with a weak D call TRBD1 (5 bases). CDR3 length: 12 residues. Germline V lookup: CDR1 LNHDA, CDR2 SQIVND (reference sequence). Trimming cost V 6 bases and J 6 bases, with 9 bases left between them.

The rearrangement links TRBV6-1 to TRBJ1-5; TRBD1 matches at 9 bases. The germline V gene has CDR1 MNHNS and CDR2 SASEGT. The length of the CDR3 is 15 residues. V shed 7 bases and J 1 base; nucleotides not matched to a gene: 5. The CDR3 nucleotides are TGTGCCAGCATTAGGGACAGGGAAAGCAATCAGCCCCAGCATTTT. It codes for CASIRDRESNQPQHF.

V is TRBV27 and J is TRBJ2-1, with TRBD2 matching 9 bases. The length of the CDR3 is 17 residues. Germline CDR1 reads MNHEY; CDR2 reads SMNVEV (reference sequence). V lost 0 bases and J lost 4; bases outside the gene matches: 7. The CDR3 sequence: CASSLSYVAGAYNEQFF. In DNA form, the CDR3 reads TGTGCCAGCAGTTTATCTTACGTAGCGGGGGCATACAATGAGCAGTTCTTC.

The chain carries TRBV6-1 and TRBJ1-4, with a possible D match to TRBD1 (5 bases). The germline CDR1 and CDR2 sequences are MNHNS and SASEGT. V shed 4 bases and J shed 6 bases, with 15 bases lying between them. The CDR3 sequence is 15 residues long. The CDR3 nucleotides read TGTGCCAGCAGTGCGGGGGGTAGTGGCGATGAAAAACTGTTTTTT. Encoded protein: CASSAGGSGDEKLFF.

The V and J genes are TRBV6-5 and TRBJ1-1, with TRBD1 matching 7 bases. The CDR3 totals 13 residues. Per germline, CDR1 MNHEY and CDR2 SVGAGI. The J segment lost 7 bases and the V segment lost 2 bases, leaving 4 bases of the junction unmatched. The CDR3, as DNA: TGTGCCAGCAGTTACACCGGACAGGATGAAGCTTTCTTT. It yields the protein CASSYTGQDEAFF.

This clone occurred once. The chain has TRBV6-5 and TRBJ1-2, with 8 positions matching TRBD1. Germline CDR1 reads MNHEY; CDR2 reads SVGAGI. This CDR3 has 13 amino acids. V was pared by 4 bases and J by 8 bases, with 6 bases of the junction left unmatched. The DNA for the CDR3 is TGTGCCAGCAGTTCGGACAGGGCGTACGGCTACACCTTC. Translated, it gives CASSSDRAYGYTF.

V gene TRBV4-1 combines with J gene TRBJ1-3; 7 bases fit TRBD1. V lost 5 bases to trimming and J lost 4 bases; unmatched junction nucleotides: 8. Germline V gives CDR1 MGHRA, CDR2 YSYEKL. The CDR3 sequence is 15 residues long. CDR3 residues: CASSYLTGSGNTIYF. Written as DNA, the CDR3 is TGCGCCAGCAGCTACCTGACAGGGTCGGGAAACACCATATATTTT.

The chain combines TRBV11-2 with TRBJ1-1; D is unclear. Germline V gene data show CDR1 as SGHAT and CDR2 as FQNNGV. The CDR3 is 13 amino acids. V shed 1 base and J shed 6 bases, with 9 bases lying between them. CDR3 in DNA: TGTGCCAGCAGCTTAGGCTTTAGCGCTGAAGCTTTCTTT. This gives the protein CASSLGFSAEAFF.

The chain combines TRBV7-8 with TRBJ1-1, with D tentatively TRBD1 (6 bases). Trimming pared 1 base from V and 1 base from J, leaving 7 bases between. Germline CDR1 and CDR2: SGHVS and FQNEAQ. CDR3 length equals 14 residues. The CDR3 region is CASSLGTANTEAFF. The DNA for the CDR3 is TGTGCCAGCAGCTTAGGGACAGCGAACACTGAAGCTTTCTTT.

A single count supports this clone. CDR3 sequence reads: CASSEGGNQPQHF. The CDR3 DNA is TGTGCCAGCAGTGAGGGGGGTAATCAGCCCCAGCATTTT. The V call is TRBV2, the J call TRBJ1-5, with D possibly being TRBD1 (5 bases). The CDR3 is 13 amino acids. V shed 3 bases and J shed 4 bases, with 7 bases lying between them. Germline V gene sequence: CDR1 SNHLY, CDR2 FYNNEI.

This clone was observed once. V gene TRBV18 combines with J gene TRBJ1-1, with D perhaps TRBD1 (5 bases). Germline V gene data show CDR1 as KGHSH and CDR2 as LQKENI. V was cut by 5 bases and J by 4 bases, with 11 bases left in between. The CDR3 has 13 residues. CDR3 nucleotide sequence: TGTGCCAGCTCAAATCCAGGGTTCACTGAAGCTTTCTTT. It specifies CASSNPGFTEAFF.

The chain has TRBV19 and TRBJ2-2, with 9 bases matching TRBD1. Germline loops: CDR1 LNHDA, CDR2 SQIVND (reference sequence). J was trimmed by 6 bases and V by 10 bases; bases with no gene match: 15. This CDR3 has 16 residues. CDR3 region: CATLNSGTGWPGELFF. CDR3 nucleotide sequence: TGTGCCACACTAAACTCCGGGACAGGGTGGCCCGGGGAGCTGTTTTTT.

Notes on this clone: One end of the junction is discordant with germline, which a read error may explain. The rearrangement uses TRBV15 and TRBJ1-2; 8 bases are shared with TRBD1. Germline CDR1 and CDR2: LNHNV and YYDKDF (reference sequence). The CDR3 length is 15 residues. The CDR3 DNA is TGTGCCACCAGCGGAGACAGGGGAAGAAACTATGGCTACACCTTC. It codes for CATSGDRGRNYGYTF.

This sequence joins TRBV7-8 and TRBJ1-1, with 9 positions matching TRBD1. V was clipped by 5 bases and J by 5 bases; unmatched bases: 12. Germline loops: CDR1 SGHVS, CDR2 FQNEAQ. This CDR3 comprises 16 residues. The CDR3 is CASSAVQGAFTTEAFF. CDR3 in DNA: TGTGCCAGCAGCGCCGTACAGGGGGCATTTACAACTGAAGCTTTCTTT. The full variable domain, completed using reference TRBV7-8 and TRBJ1-1, is GAGVSQSPRYKVAKRGQDVALRCDPISGHVSLFWYQQALGQGPEFLTYFQNEAQLDKSGLPSDRFFAERPEGSVSTLKIQRTQQEDSAVYLCASSAVQGAFTTEAFFGQGTRLTVV.

Only a few counts were recorded for this clone. The chain employs TRBV29-1 and TRBJ2-3, with D tentatively TRBD2 (5 bases). Trimming took 4 bases from V and 0 from J, leaving 14 bases between them. CDR3 length: 15 residues. Per germline, CDR1 SQVTM and CDR2 ANQGSEA. DNA of the CDR3: TGCAGCGTTGGAACTCCGGGAACTAGCACAGATACGCAGTATTTT. Its translation: CSVGTPGTSTDTQYF.